This T cell receptor beta chain emerged from a study of CD8 T cells in ankylosing spondylitis. V was shortened by 3 bases and J by 3 bases, with 15 bases between the two germline ends. The CDR3 covers 15 residues. Germline V CDR1 and CDR2: DFQATT, SNEGSKA (reference sequence). Study-level points and caveats: Made up of eight highly homologous variants, a TCR beta motif appeared characteristic of ankylosing spondylitis blood.

From the 5' RACE reads, TCRdb called clonotypes with MiXCR, one entry per CDR3 protein. The data contain more than 300,000 distinct CDR3 sequences, about 9.9% of them singletons. With respect to this clonotype: Its antigen is unidentified.

The sequence derives from a female donor with ankylosing spondylitis or in good health (not recorded which). V is TRBV20-1 and J is TRBJ2-1, with a possible D match to TRBD2 (5 bases). Sequenced material: blood, either unsorted or a sorted T cell fraction (not recorded which). CDR3: CSARGAGLVYNEQFF. The CDR3 DNA follows: TGCAGTGCTAGGGGTGCGGGCCTTGTCTACAATGAGCAGTTCTTC.